In its sample, the clone carrying this T cell receptor beta chain was seen many times. As yet, its antigen is unknown. The sample is drawn from a study of early T cells in non-severe SARS-CoV-2 infection. The overall study: Alpha and beta chains were unpaired, from unsorted whole-blood bulk RNA.

The TCR library protocol was used to attach unique molecular identifiers. These identifiers were attached to individual cDNA molecules. TCRdb re-analysed the 5' RACE reads in MiXCR, keeping a single row per CDR3 protein. The sample lists tens of thousands of distinct CDR3 sequences; 8% to 11% were seen once. The V and J ends lost 7 bases and 4 bases, in that order; junction bases with no gene match: 10. CDR1 MNHEY and CDR2 SVGEGT come from the germline V gene. The CDR3 spans 16 residues. Whole-study findings and limits: Anti-spike CD8 responses were favored by VDJdb matching, which missed private and CD4 specificities.

The V gene is TRBV6-2 or TRBV6-3, the J gene TRBJ2-2, with 9 positions matching TRBD1. The TCR originated in an adult who was a healthcare worker with PCR-confirmed SARS-CoV-2 infection or an uninfected control (not recorded which). Sequenced input: whole blood. This CDR3 reads CASIMPGQGTTGELFF. The CDR3 nucleotides are TGTGCCAGCATCATGCCGGGACAGGGAACCACCGGGGAGCTGTTTTTT.